The 9 T cell receptor beta chains below all came from one sample that was sequenced in a study of T cells after yellow fever vaccination. TCRdb recomputed calls from the 5' RACE reads with MiXCR, one row per CDR3 protein. The table shows about 340,000 distinct CDR3 sequences, with over 8% occurring only once. The sample in question was PBMCs, obtained on the day of the first yellow fever vaccination. All receptors come from a young man who received the YFV17D yellow fever vaccine.

This clonotype was counted only a few times. The chain uses TRBV14 and TRBJ1-2, with D possibly matching TRBD1 (6 bases). The CDR3 covers 19 residues. CDR1 and CDR2 from the germline V gene are SGHDN and FVKESK. Between the trimmed V and J ends, which lost 4 bases and 4 bases, there was a span of 28 bases. The CDR3, as DNA: TGTGCCAGCAGCCTTCGCTACCTAGTTCCTCGGACAGATGGCTATGGCTACACCTTC. Translated: CASSLRYLVPRTDGYGYTF.

This sequence joins TRBV18 and TRBJ1-2; 9 positions match TRBD1. CDR1 is KGHSH, CDR2 LQKENI, per germline. The ends lost 5 bases at V and 2 bases at J; junction bases unmatched: 9. The CDR3 has 16 residues. The CDR3 bases are TGTGCCAGCTCAAAGAATCCGGGACAGGGAAACTATGGCTACACCTTC. As protein: CASSKNPGQGNYGYTF. Drawing the rest from reference TRBV18 and TRBJ1-2, the complete variable domain is NAGVMQNPRHLVRRRGQEARLRCSPMKGHSHVYWYRQLPEEGLKFMVYLQKENIIDESGMPKERFSAEFPKEGPSILRIQQVVRGDSAAYFCASSKNPGQGNYGYTFGSGTRLTVV.

This clonotype occurred many times. This chain connects TRBV28 to TRBJ1-3; no firm D call. The germline V gene has CDR1 MDHEN and CDR2 SYDVKM. Trimming stripped 3 bases from V and 0 bases from J, with 12 bases between. The CDR3 runs 16 residues. The CDR3 DNA reads as TGTGCCAGCAGTTTGGCGGCTTTAAGCTCTGGAAACACCATATATTTT. As protein: CASSLAALSSGNTIYF.

This clonotype was observed a handful of times. This chain joins TRBV3-1 and TRBJ1-3; unclear D gene. The CDR3 is 14 residues long. Deletions cut 4 bases from V and 4 bases from J, with 11 bases between. CDR1 and CDR2 (germline): LGHDT, YNNKEL (reference sequence). The CDR3 DNA follows: TGTGCCAGCAGCCTCTCGGGGTACGGAAACACCATATATTTT. As protein: CASSLSGYGNTIYF.

This clonotype has at least ten counts. The rearrangement uses TRBV12-3 or TRBV12-4 and TRBJ2-1; 13 bases fit TRBD2. This CDR3 has 15 amino acids. Trimming took 6 bases from V and 6 from J; bases not matched to a gene: 5. The CDR3 sequence: CASRLTSGGVNEQFF. In nucleotides, the CDR3 is TGTGCCAGCAGACTAACTAGCGGGGGGGTCAATGAGCAGTTCTTC.

There are many counts of this clonotype. DNA for the CDR3: TGTGCCAGCAGCAAAGTTGGGCTAGCGGACCTGTACCAAGAGACCCAGTACTTC. It yields the protein CASSKVGLADLYQETQYF. The rearrangement uses TRBV21-1 and TRBJ2-5; the tabulated D call, TRBD2, remains unverified against the DNA. TRBV21-1 is a pseudogene locus. This CDR3 region has 18 residues.

Note on this clonotype: Compared with germline, one end of the junction differs, possibly owing to a read error. The gene calls are TRBV7-9 and TRBJ1-3, with TRBD1 matching over 8 bases. Germline V CDR1 and CDR2: SEHNR, FQNEAQ (reference sequence). The CDR3 is 14 amino acids. CDR3 in amino acids: CASSLTGAGNTIHF. The DNA for the CDR3 is TGTGCCAGCAGCTTGACAGGGGCAGGAAACACCATACATTTT.

This clonotype came up a few times. The gene calls are TRBV7-2 and TRBJ2-3; 9 bases match TRBD2. Per the germline V gene, CDR1 is SGHTA and CDR2 is FQGNSA. CDR3 length equals 15 residues. With 10 bases clipped from V and 1 base from J, the junction kept 9 bases outside the gene matches. In nucleotides, the CDR3 is TGTGCCAATCAGCTGCGGGGGGGGGGCACAGATACGCAGTATTTT. Its translation: CANQLRGGGTDTQYF. The full variable domain, with the rest looked up from reference TRBV7-2 and TRBJ2-3, is GAGVSQSPSNKVTEKGKDVELRCDPISGHTALYWYRQSLGQGLEFLIYFQGNSAPDKSGLPSDRFSAERTGGSVSTLTIQRTQQEDSAVYLCANQLRGGGTDTQYFGPGTRLTVL.

This clonotype was counted ten times or more. The chain links TRBV4-1 to TRBJ1-4; TRBD1 agrees at 10 bases. CDR3 length: 14 residues. V was pared by 5 bases and J by 8 bases, with 5 bases of the junction left unmatched. Germline CDR1 is MGHRA and CDR2 is YSYEKL. The DNA for the CDR3 is TGCGCCAGCAGCGCCGGGACAGGGGACGAAAAACTGTTTTTT. It specifies CASSAGTGDEKLFF.